The source of this T cell receptor (beta chain) is a study of shared clonotypes between healthy human individuals. Study context: With ages of 18 to 49, the donors were two women and three men.

The assay was immunoSEQ multiplex PCR, and TCRdb's table has in-frame clones only and misses some. The sample has 400,000 to 600,000 clones; approximately 95% are singletons. In germline, CDR1 is SGHTA, CDR2 FQGTGA. Deletions cut 4 bases from V and 2 bases from J, with 10 bases between. CDR3 length: 14 residues. Sequenced material: naive CD4+ T cells sorted from blood. The subset denotes: CD45RA+ positively selected. The V and J genes are TRBV7-3 and TRBJ2-3, with D unclear. The sequence came from a woman in her twenties or thirties in good health. The CDR3 loop is CASSYDGNTDTQYF. CDR3 DNA: TGTGCCAGCAGCTACGACGGTAACACAGATACGCAGTATTTT.